These 18 T cell receptor beta chains originate from one sample sequenced in a study of Graves' ophthalmopathy and Graves' hyperthyroidism. Beta-chain TCR CDR3 regions were amplified from RNA transcripts. Second-round multiplex PCR came after first-round RT-PCR with HTBI primers. MiXCR, run by TCRdb on the multiplex PCR reads, gives a single entry per CDR3 protein. Of approximately 700,000 distinct CDR3 sequences in the sample, roughly two fifths were seen once. The sequencing input was peripheral blood. The source of these receptors is an adult man with Graves' ophthalmopathy.

The sample holds one count of this clonotype. The V call is TRBV10-3, the J call TRBJ2-7; 10 bases line up with TRBD1. The CDR3 spans 16 residues. From germline, CDR1 is ENHRY and CDR2 SYGVKD. V gave up 6 bases and J gave up 0 bases; unmatched junction bases: 8. The CDR3 is CAISGTGEGSSYEQYF. The CDR3 nucleotides read TGTGCCATCAGCGGGACAGGGGAAGGGAGCTCCTACGAGCAGTACTTC.

Only a few counts were recorded for this clonotype. This chain joins TRBV19 and TRBJ1-2, with D unresolved. The germline gives CDR1 LNHDA, CDR2 SQIVND (reference sequence). V shed 5 bases and J shed 5 bases, with 9 bases lying between them. This CDR3 is built from 12 residues. CDR3 coding DNA: TGTGCCAGTAGTTTCCAGTTATATGGCTACACCTTC. Its protein is CASSFQLYGYTF.

Many counts were recorded for this clonotype. The chain links TRBV10-3 to TRBJ1-3; 9 bases are a match to TRBD1. Looked up from germline, CDR1 is ENHRY and CDR2 is SYGVKD. The CDR3 sequence is 18 residues long. Trimming took 6 bases from V and 5 from J; bases not matched to a gene: 17. CDR3 protein: CAIREHADTGGSRNTIYF. Here the CDR3 DNA reads TGTGCCATCAGGGAACACGCGGATACAGGGGGCTCAAGAAACACCATATATTTT.

A single count supports this clonotype. This sequence joins TRBV25-1 and TRBJ2-2; 7 nucleotides line up with TRBD2. This CDR3 region has 16 residues. Per the germline V gene, CDR1 is MGHDK and CDR2 is SYGVNS. The V gene end was trimmed by 5 bases and the J gene end by 0 bases; junction bases not matched to a gene: 6. CDR3 residues: CASSYAAGANTGELFF. DNA for the CDR3: TGTGCCAGCAGTTACGCGGCGGGAGCGAACACCGGGGAGCTGTTTTTT. The entire variable domain, with the rest obtained from reference TRBV25-1 and TRBJ2-2, is as follows: EADIYQTPRYLVIGTGKKITLECSQTMGHDKMYWYQQDPGMELHLIHYSYGVNSTEKGDLSSESTVSRIRTEHFPLTLESARPSHTSQYLCASSYAAGANTGELFFGEGSRLTVL.

The chain couples TRBV10-3 to TRBJ1-2; 8 nucleotides agree with TRBD1. The V segment lost 7 bases and the J segment 6 bases; nucleotides outside the gene matches: 7. The CDR3 totals 13 residues. Germline CDR1 and CDR2: ENHRY and SYGVKD. The CDR3 DNA follows: TGTGCCATCAACGACGGACAGGGAGATGGCTACACCTTC. This translates into CAINDGQGDGYTF.

This clonotype has more than one count but fewer than ten. The chain has TRBV5-5 and TRBJ1-2; D unresolved. The CDR3 is made up of 16 amino acids. Per the germline V gene, CDR1 is SGHKS and CDR2 is YYEKEE (reference sequence). V was cut by 1 base and J by 1 base, with 14 bases left in between. The chain's CDR3 is CASSLNRNLFNYGYTF. The CDR3 bases are TGTGCCAGCAGCTTGAACAGAAACCTGTTTAACTATGGCTACACCTTC.

This clonotype occurred many times. The junction departs from germline at one end; a sequencing error may be responsible. V and J are TRBV2 and TRBJ1-3; D is ambiguous. The CDR3 length is 13 residues. The germline CDR1 and CDR2 sequences are SNHLY and FYNNEI. CDR3 DNA sequence: TGTGCCAGCAATGAACCCTCTGGAAACACCATATATTTT. Translating it yields CASNEPSGNTIYF.

The V call is TRBV24-1, the J call TRBJ2-5; D is undetermined. Germline loops: CDR1 KGHDR, CDR2 SFDVKD. The CDR3 sequence is 17 residues long. Trimming removed 0 bases from V and 1 base from J, with 14 bases in between. The DNA for the CDR3 is TGTGCCACCAGTGATTTGTCTACAGATTCGGGCCAAGAGACCCAGTACTTC. This codes for CATSDLSTDSGQETQYF.

As concerns this clonotype: Since the CDR3 does not end with the conserved phenylalanine or tryptophan, this likely comes from a read error. The CDR3 is CSARDSVETQYS. CDR3 DNA: TGCAGTGCTCGGGACTCGGTGGAGACCCAGTACTCC. The chain has TRBV20-1 and TRBJ2-5; D is possibly TRBD2 (6 bases). Trimming left V 5 bases short and J 5 bases short, with 12 bases between. CDR1 is DFQATT, CDR2 SNEGSKA, per germline (reference sequence). The CDR3 is made up of 12 amino acids.

This clonotype came up many times. V usage is TRBV7-9 and J usage is TRBJ2-7, with D maybe TRBD1 (6 bases). The CDR3 is made up of 13 amino acids. The V end was cut by 5 bases, the J end by 3 bases, with 11 bases between. In germline, CDR1 is SEHNR, CDR2 FQNEAQ (reference sequence). This CDR3 reads CASSAEGGYEQYF. DNA for the CDR3: TGTGCCAGCAGCGCTGAAGGGGGCTACGAGCAGTACTTC.

This rearrangement joins TRBV7-9 to TRBJ1-4; no firm D call. Germline lookup yields CDR1 SEHNR and CDR2 FQNEAQ (reference sequence). Trimming left V 5 bases short and J 7 bases short, with 11 bases between. The CDR3 has 13 residues. The CDR3 is CASSQTTGEKLFF. In nucleotides, the CDR3 is TGTGCCAGCAGCCAGACCACGGGTGAAAAACTGTTTTTT.

On this clonotype itself: A much larger clone is a single base away; this may be a read error. Written as DNA, the CDR3 is TGTGTCAGCAGCCCGCCTAGCCTAGCGGAAGAGACCCAGTACTTC. Protein sequence: CVSSPPSLAEETQYF. J is TRBJ2-5 and V is TRBV7-2, with 7 bases aligning to TRBD2. There are 15 residues in the CDR3. Germline-derived CDR1 and CDR2 are SGHTA and FQGNSA.

The rearrangement joins TRBV5-1 to TRBJ2-5; D call uncertain. In germline, CDR1 is SGHRS, CDR2 YFSETQ. The CDR3 covers 16 residues. The V gene lost 1 base and the J gene lost 2 bases, with 15 bases spanning the gap. The CDR3 sequence is CASSLIEDWGQETQYF. The CDR3 region has the DNA TGCGCCAGCAGCTTGATTGAGGATTGGGGACAAGAGACCCAGTACTTC.

This clonotype was seen at least ten times. The rearrangement joins TRBV10-2 to TRBJ2-7; tentatively, D is TRBD2 (5 bases). Germline V gives CDR1 WSHSY, CDR2 SAAADI. This CDR3 spans 14 amino acids. V gave up 2 bases and J gave up 4 bases, with 12 bases separating them. As DNA, the CDR3 is TGCGCCAGCAGTGAGCCCGGACTCCTTTACGAGCAGTACTTC. Translation: CASSEPGLLYEQYF.

On this clonotype: This sequence may be a read error, since a much larger clone differs from it by one base. The chain joins TRBV7-9 to TRBJ2-2; D unresolved. Germline CDR1 SEHNR, CDR2 FQNEAQ (reference sequence). CDR3 length: 14 residues. Trimming stripped 4 bases from V and 9 bases from J, with 15 bases between. The CDR3 bases are TGTGCCAGCAGCTCCCGATTTGATGCGAGGGAGCTGTTTTTT. Protein sequence: CASSSRFDARELFF.

This clonotype was detected a few times. This sequence joins TRBV24-1 and TRBJ1-5, with a possible D match to TRBD1 (5 bases). Deletions cut 11 bases from V and 0 bases from J, with 19 bases between. Germline V lookup: CDR1 KGHDR, CDR2 SFDVKD. The length of the CDR3 is 16 residues. The CDR3 DNA reads TGTGCCAGCCGGACCCCGGAGGGGCTTAGCAATCAGCCCCAGCATTTT. Its protein product is CASRTPEGLSNQPQHF.

The chain uses TRBV24-1 and TRBJ1-5; tentatively, D is TRBD1 (6 bases). The CDR3 covers 12 residues. Germline CDR1 is KGHDR and CDR2 is SFDVKD. The CDR3 DNA reads as TGTGCTAGGCTAGGGGGGAATCAGCCCCAGCATTTT. It yields the protein CARLGGNQPQHF.

The chain joins TRBV5-8 to TRBJ1-6; D not certain. The CDR3 is made up of 12 amino acids. Germline V gene data show CDR1 as SGHTS and CDR2 as YDEGEE. V was clipped by 4 bases and J by 9 bases, with 8 bases between them. The CDR3: CASSAVGSPLHF. The CDR3 region has the DNA TGTGCCAGCAGCGCGGTGGGTTCACCCCTCCACTTT.